The clone carrying this T cell receptor (beta chain) was detected a few times. Its antigen remains unidentified. The isolated RNA, all of it, was reverse transcribed, so expressed TCRB transcripts were what got sequenced. The table came from immunoSEQ multiplex PCR; TCRdb's copy has only in-frame clones and leaves some out. This sample has around 250,000 clones, with 24% found just once. This record comes from a study of beta chain features in type 1 diabetes. General study points: All four CD4+ subsets of Type 1 diabetes patients contained TCRB CDR3s that were moderately but significantly shorter.

This CDR3 contains 15 residues. The germline CDR1 and CDR2 sequences are SGDLS and YYNGEE. Trimming removed 4 bases at V and 5 bases at J, with 16 bases between. Sequenced sample: naive CD4+ T cells from blood. The chain combines TRBV9 with TRBJ2-1; tentatively, D is TRBD1 (5 bases). The TCR sequence derives from a woman aged 25 to 39 with type 1 diabetes. In DNA form, the CDR3 reads TGTGCCAGCAGCTCAGGGAATTTGGGGCACAATGAGCAGTTCTTC. Amino acid sequence: CASSSGNLGHNEQFF.